These 25 T cell receptor beta chains originate from one sample sequenced in a study of CD8+ T cells in alopecia areata. Sequencing templates came from extracted RNA that was reverse transcribed into cDNA. Clones were sequenced by immunoSEQ multiplex PCR, and TCRdb holds only the in-frame ones, with some missing. The sample consists of about 120,000 clones, 53% of them appearing once. Treatment here: oral pan-JAK inhibitor, 5-10 mg twice daily. Sample: CD4+ T cells sorted from blood, taken at week 4, from a patient treated with tofacitinib. These receptors were collected from a human donor with alopecia areata.

The sample holds a few counts of this clone. This rearrangement joins TRBV2 to TRBJ1-1; weak D call: TRBD1 (6 bases). Germline V gives CDR1 SNHLY, CDR2 FYNNEI. The CDR3 is 13 amino acids. V lost 7 bases, J lost 10 bases, and 19 bases lay in between. The CDR3 region has the DNA TGTGCCAGCAACCTACAGGACAGAGGGGTAGCTTTCTTT. Its protein product is CASNLQDRGVAFF.

The CDR3 DNA is TGCGCCAGCAGTCAATTGACAGTTCATAGCGGGAGAGAGAGCACCGGGGAGCTGTTTTTT. The encoded protein is CASSQLTVHSGRESTGELFF. The J gene is TRBJ2-2, the V gene TRBV23-1; 9 bases are shared with TRBD2. TRBV23-1 is placed among ORFs of uncertain function. The CDR3 is made up of 20 amino acids. V lost 1 base, J lost 4 bases, and 16 bases stayed unmatched.

This clone was picked up a small number of times. Within the sample, other DNA sequences also encode this same CDR3. This chain links TRBV29-1 with TRBJ2-7; TRBD2 is a possible D gene (6 bases). CDR1 and CDR2 from the germline V gene are SQVTM and ANQGSEA. The CDR3 length is 10 residues. V was pared by 6 bases and J by 5 bases, with 8 bases between. This CDR3 reads CSVGTDEQYF. CDR3 coding DNA: TGCAGCGTCGGGACTGACGAGCAGTACTTC.

The V and J genes are TRBV19 and TRBJ1-5; 9 bases are a match to TRBD1. CDR3 size: 16 residues. Germline assignment: CDR1 LNHDA and CDR2 SQIVND (reference sequence). J gave up 5 bases and V 5 bases, and 10 bases lay outside the gene matches. CDR3 sequence (DNA): TGTGCCAGTAGTCCCTCGGACAGGGGAGGACATCAGCCCCAGCATTTT. Protein product: CASSPSDRGGHQPQHF.

In this sample, this clone turned up once. This chain links TRBV4-1 with TRBJ1-5; a weak D match, TRBD1 (6 bases). Trimming pared 6 bases from V and 6 bases from J, leaving 24 bases between. The germline V gene encodes CDR1 MGHRA and CDR2 YSYEKL. The CDR3 has 17 residues. The CDR3 DNA follows: TGCGCCAGCAGTCAGACACTCAGGGGCCGCGGCCGTCAGCCCCAGCATTTT. Protein: CASSQTLRGRGRQPQHF.

This clone was observed a handful of times. The CDR3 region is CASGLNTGLLYNEQFF. CDR3 in DNA: TGTGCTAGTGGTTTGAATACGGGACTCCTCTACAATGAGCAGTTCTTC. V gene TRBV12-5 combines with J gene TRBJ2-1, with D possibly matching TRBD2 (6 bases). The CDR3 length is 16 residues. Germline CDR1 is LGHNT and CDR2 is FRNRAP. The germline V and J ends were trimmed by 2 bases and 3 bases, with 14 bases remaining between them.

This chain links TRBV29-1 with TRBJ2-5; D is unresolved. V shed 3 bases and J shed 1 base, with 6 bases lying between them. The germline V gene has CDR1 SQVTM and CDR2 ANQGSEA. The CDR3 sequence is 12 residues long. CDR3 DNA: TGCAGCGTTGAGCTTTTCCAAGAGACCCAGTACTTC. This gives the protein CSVELFQETQYF.

The chain joins TRBV29-1 to TRBJ2-2; 8 bases are a match to TRBD1. There are 16 residues in the CDR3. V dropped 7 bases and J dropped 2; count of bases not matched to a gene: 12. The germline V gene encodes CDR1 SQVTM and CDR2 ANQGSEA. The CDR3 loop reads CSARIGQGDNTGELFF. CDR3 sequence (DNA): TGCAGCGCGAGAATCGGACAGGGCGATAACACCGGGGAGCTGTTTTTT.

The chain couples TRBV6-5 to TRBJ1-1, with 9 bases that match TRBD1. Germline CDR1 and CDR2: MNHEY and SVGAGI. Trimming took 2 bases from V and 9 from J; bases not matched to a gene: 4. CDR3 length: 13 amino acids. The chain's CDR3 is CASSYRDRVQAFF. CDR3 coding DNA: TGTGCCAGCAGTTACCGGGACAGGGTACAAGCTTTCTTT.

This clone is a singleton in its sample. J is TRBJ2-4 and V is TRBV5-6, with D perhaps being TRBD1 or TRBD2 (6 bases each). The CDR3 runs 14 residues. Trimming pared 1 base from V and 6 bases from J, leaving 11 bases between. Germline CDR1 SGHDT, CDR2 YYEEEE. CDR3 loop: CASSLSRGGNIQYF. The CDR3 bases are TGTGCCAGCAGCTTGTCCAGGGGAGGAAACATTCAGTACTTC.

The genes are TRBV29-1 and TRBJ2-5, with 10 bases fitting TRBD2. This CDR3 has 13 amino acids. V gave up 7 bases and J gave up 5 bases; unmatched junction bases: 7. Per the germline V gene, CDR1 is SQVTM and CDR2 is ANQGSEA. The CDR3 region has the DNA TGCAGCGCCGTAACTAGCGGGGCTGAGACCCAGTACTTC. Its protein is CSAVTSGAETQYF.

The genes are TRBV2 and TRBJ1-1; 8 positions match TRBD1. The CDR3 spans 13 residues. Germline CDR1 SNHLY, CDR2 FYNNEI. V shed 9 bases, J shed 1 base, and the junction held 4 bases outside the gene matches. In DNA, the CDR3 is TGTGCCAGTCGACAGGGGCAGAACACTGAAGCTTTCTTT. This codes for CASRQGQNTEAFF.

The rearrangement joins TRBV25-1 to TRBJ1-2; D unclear. The CDR3 contains 15 residues. Looked up from germline, CDR1 is MGHDK and CDR2 is SYGVNS. Between the trimmed V and J ends, which lost 0 bases and 4 bases, there was a span of 12 bases. The CDR3: CASSEYRGERYGYTF. The CDR3 DNA is TGTGCCAGCAGTGAATATCGGGGAGAACGCTATGGCTACACCTTC.

V and J are TRBV7-9 and TRBJ2-6; D gene unclear. Per the germline V gene, CDR1 is SEHNR and CDR2 is FQNEAQ (reference sequence). The CDR3 is 14 amino acids. Trimming took 0 bases from V and 4 from J, leaving 4 bases between them. CDR3 in amino acids: CASSLAAGANVLTF. In DNA form, the CDR3 reads TGTGCCAGCAGCTTAGCGGCGGGGGCCAACGTCCTGACTTTC. The full variable domain, its missing parts supplied by reference TRBV7-9 and TRBJ2-6, is DTGVSQNPRHKITKRGQNVTFRCDPISEHNRLYWYRQTLGQGPEFLTYFQNEAQLEKSRLLSDRFSAERPKGSFSTLEIQRTEQGDSAMYLCASSLAAGANVLTFGAGSRLTVL.

The V and J genes are TRBV6-5 and TRBJ1-2, with TRBD1 identical over 10 bases. V shed 5 bases and J 0 bases; nucleotides not matched to a gene: 3. In germline, CDR1 is MNHEY, CDR2 SVGAGI. The CDR3 spans 15 residues. CDR3 sequence (DNA): TGTGCCAGCAGTCCCGGGACAGGGGCTAACTATGGCTACACCTTC. Its protein is CASSPGTGANYGYTF.

The rearrangement uses TRBV5-1 and TRBJ2-3, with D tentatively TRBD1 or TRBD2 (5 bases each). CDR3 size: 13 residues. Germline V gene lookup returns CDR1 SGHRS and CDR2 YFSETQ. The V gene lost 4 bases and the J gene lost 2 bases, with 8 bases spanning the gap. The CDR3 loop reads CASSRDHTDTQYF. CDR3 nucleotide sequence: TGCGCCAGCAGCCGGGACCACACAGATACGCAGTATTTT.

At least ten counts were recorded for this clone. This chain uses TRBV19 with TRBJ2-1; D assignment may be TRBD1 or TRBD2 (5 bases each). V was shortened by 5 bases and J by 9 bases, with 14 bases between the two germline ends. Germline V gene data show CDR1 as LNHDA and CDR2 as SQIVND (reference sequence). CDR3 length equals 13 residues. CDR3: CASSGTVYSEQFF. In DNA form, the CDR3 reads TGTGCCAGTAGTGGGACGGTCTATAGTGAGCAGTTCTTC.

This clone was observed a handful of times. The rearrangement links TRBV6-6 to TRBJ2-2; D may be TRBD1 (6 bases). The CDR3 consists of 15 residues. In germline, CDR1 is MNHNY, CDR2 SVGAGI (reference sequence). V was pared by 2 bases and J by 9 bases, with 16 bases between. The CDR3 DNA sequence: TGTGCCAGCAGTTACGGGGGCCCCCATTCCAGGGAGCTGTTTTTT. Amino acid sequence: CASSYGGPHSRELFF.

This clone was observed a handful of times. The V call is TRBV29-1, the J call TRBJ2-1; D ambiguous. Germline assignment: CDR1 SQVTM and CDR2 ANQGSEA. V shed 1 base and J shed 2 bases, with 9 bases lying between them. The CDR3 spans 14 residues. CDR3 residues: CSVEVRQPYNEQFF. The DNA for the CDR3 is TGCAGCGTTGAAGTCCGCCAGCCCTACAATGAGCAGTTCTTC.

This chain uses TRBV5-4 with TRBJ2-2; D unresolved. The CDR3 length is 14 residues. Germline CDR1 SGHNT, CDR2 YYREEE (reference sequence). With 1 base removed from V and 1 base from J, the gap between germline ends came to 5 bases. The CDR3 loop reads CASSLNRNTGELFF. CDR3 sequence (DNA): TGTGCCAGCAGCTTGAACAGGAACACCGGGGAGCTGTTTTTT.

This clone was found a few times. The chain uses TRBV4-1 and TRBJ1-5, with D unclear. Germline V gene sequence: CDR1 MGHRA, CDR2 YSYEKL. V was pared by 1 base and J by 7 bases, with 11 bases between. This CDR3 region has 14 residues. CDR3 protein: CASSQVARQQPQHF. In DNA, the CDR3 is TGCGCCAGCAGCCAAGTGGCCCGCCAGCAGCCCCAGCATTTT.

The genes are TRBV7-9 and TRBJ2-3, with D hard to call. Trimming removed 2 bases at V and 6 bases at J, with 9 bases between. Germline assignment: CDR1 SEHNR and CDR2 FQNEAQ (reference sequence). The CDR3 covers 13 residues. In DNA form, the CDR3 reads TGTGCCAGCAGCTTAATGCAGGAGGATACGCAGTATTTT. It specifies CASSLMQEDTQYF.

This chain joins TRBV29-1 and TRBJ1-1; 7 bases align to TRBD1. This CDR3 comprises 14 residues. The germline gives CDR1 SQVTM, CDR2 ANQGSEA. With V trimmed by 7 bases and J by 1 base, 9 bases remained unmatched. This CDR3 reads CSAEGPGGNTEAFF. The CDR3 DNA sequence: TGCAGCGCCGAGGGGCCAGGGGGGAACACTGAAGCTTTCTTT.

V gene TRBV5-1 combines with J gene TRBJ2-2, with a weak D call TRBD2 (5 bases). CDR1 is SGHRS and CDR2 is YFSETQ in the germline V gene. The V end was cut by 0 bases, the J end by 6 bases, with 12 bases between. This CDR3 has 15 amino acids. CDR3 sequence: CASSLAAGSPGELFF. Written as DNA, the CDR3 is TGCGCCAGCAGCTTGGCGGCGGGTTCCCCCGGGGAGCTGTTTTTT.

V gene TRBV5-1 combines with J gene TRBJ2-7; the D is unclear. The CDR3 consists of 13 residues. The V end lost 0 bases, the J end lost 0 bases, and 4 bases lay between the germline ends. The germline V gene has CDR1 SGHRS and CDR2 YFSETQ. The DNA of the CDR3 is TGCGCCAGCAGCTTGGGGGTCTCCTACGAGCAGTACTTC. Translated, it gives CASSLGVSYEQYF.